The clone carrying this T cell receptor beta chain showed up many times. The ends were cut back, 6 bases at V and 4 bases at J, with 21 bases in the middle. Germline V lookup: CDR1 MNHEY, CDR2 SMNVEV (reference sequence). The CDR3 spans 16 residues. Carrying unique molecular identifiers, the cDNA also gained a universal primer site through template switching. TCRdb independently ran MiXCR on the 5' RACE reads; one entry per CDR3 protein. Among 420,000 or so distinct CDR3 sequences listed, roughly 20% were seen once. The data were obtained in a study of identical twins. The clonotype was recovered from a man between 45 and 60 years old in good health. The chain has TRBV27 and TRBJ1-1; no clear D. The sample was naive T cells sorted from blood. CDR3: CASSLTYSGSTTEAFF. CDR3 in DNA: TGTGCCAGCAGCCTCACCTACTCCGGGTCGACCACTGAAGCTTTCTTT.